The entry that follows covers one T cell receptor beta chain sequence. This entry comes from a study of control samples from healthy donors and cancer patients. Measured with immunoSEQ multiplex PCR; TCRdb has only the in-frame clones, and not every one. Counted here are tens of thousands of clones, roughly 93% occurring once; the ten biggest clones make up roughly an eighth. Germline V gene sequence: CDR1 SNHLY, CDR2 FYNNEI. The CDR3 runs 15 residues. Trimming took 1 base from V and 1 from J, leaving 10 bases between them. The origin of this receptor is a man aged 50-60 years with lung cancer. J is TRBJ1-2 and V is TRBV2; D unresolved. Sequencing input: PBMCs. The CDR3 protein is CASSEGPNLNYGYTF. DNA for the CDR3: TGTGCCAGCAGTGAAGGCCCTAACCTTAACTATGGCTACACCTTC.